This T cell receptor (beta chain) comes out of a study of control samples from healthy donors and cancer patients. Repertoires were generated with immunoSEQ multiplex PCR, while TCRdb's copy carries only in-frame clones and drops some. The data contain more than 75,000 clones, about 79% of them singletons. This clone occurred once. This TCR came from a woman in her twenties or thirties in good health. Source material: blood.

CDR3 loop: CASSLDLRGRGTEAFF. For the CDR3, the DNA is TGTGCCAGCAGCTTGGATCTTAGGGGACGGGGCACTGAAGCTTTCTTT. The chain carries TRBV5-4 and TRBJ1-1; weak D call: TRBD1 (5 bases). The CDR3 runs to 16 residues. Per the germline V gene, CDR1 is SGHNT and CDR2 is YYREEE (reference sequence). V was pared by 0 bases and J by 4 bases, with 16 bases between.